The T cell receptor (beta chain) described here comes from a study of blood T cell repertoires in COVID-19. Study details: Sources were T cells, B-cell-depleted T cells, or PBMCs; the material itself was cDNA or gDNA.

The table came from immunoSEQ multiplex PCR; TCRdb's copy has only in-frame clones and leaves some out. The sample records roughly 290,000 clones, roughly 88% being singletons. Germline assignment: CDR1 MNHEY and CDR2 SVGAGI. The CDR3 contains 14 residues. Trimming pared 1 base from V and 0 bases from J, leaving 7 bases between. The J gene is TRBJ2-7, the V gene TRBV6-5, with D uncertain. The sequenced material came from peripheral blood. The source of this sequence is a human donor with COVID-19, enrolled during active disease. The donor label of this sample is uncertain. In DNA form, the CDR3 reads TGTGCCAGCAGTTACTGGCGGTCCTCCTACGAGCAGTACTTC. Its protein is CASSYWRSSYEQYF.